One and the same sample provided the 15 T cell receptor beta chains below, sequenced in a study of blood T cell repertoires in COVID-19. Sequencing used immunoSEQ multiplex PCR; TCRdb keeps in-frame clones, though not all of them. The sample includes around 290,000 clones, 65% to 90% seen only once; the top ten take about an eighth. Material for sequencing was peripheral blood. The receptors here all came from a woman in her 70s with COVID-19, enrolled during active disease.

The chain's CDR3 is CASSWTGEGTEAFF. CDR3 bases: TGCGCCAGCAGCTGGACAGGGGAGGGCACTGAAGCTTTCTTT. The chain has TRBV5-1 and TRBJ1-1, with TRBD1 identical over 9 bases. With 3 bases clipped from V and 4 bases from J, the junction kept 4 bases outside the gene matches. CDR1 is SGHRS, CDR2 YFSETQ, per germline. This CDR3 region has 14 residues. The complete variable domain, with remaining parts taken from reference TRBV5-1 and TRBJ1-1, reads KAGVTQTPRYLIKTRGQQVTLSCSPISGHRSVSWYQQTPGQGLQFLFEYFSETQRNKGNFPGRFSGRQFSNSRSEMNVSTLELGDSALYLCASSWTGEGTEAFFGQGTRLTVV.

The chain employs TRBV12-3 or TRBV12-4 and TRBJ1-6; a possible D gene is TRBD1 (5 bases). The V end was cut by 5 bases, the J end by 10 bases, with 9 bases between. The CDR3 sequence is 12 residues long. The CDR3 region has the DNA TGTGCCAGCAGTGGGGGGTACTCACCCCTCCACTTT. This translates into CASSGGYSPLHF.

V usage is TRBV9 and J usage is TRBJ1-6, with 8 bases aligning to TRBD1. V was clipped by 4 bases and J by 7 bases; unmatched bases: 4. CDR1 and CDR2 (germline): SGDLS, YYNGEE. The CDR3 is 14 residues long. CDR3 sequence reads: CASSSQGANSPLHF. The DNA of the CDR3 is TGTGCCAGCAGCTCCCAGGGGGCGAATTCACCCCTCCACTTT.

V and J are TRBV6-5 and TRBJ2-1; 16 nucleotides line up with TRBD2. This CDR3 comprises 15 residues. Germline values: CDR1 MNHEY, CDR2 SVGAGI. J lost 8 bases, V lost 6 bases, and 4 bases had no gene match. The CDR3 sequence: CASRPGLAGGDEQFF. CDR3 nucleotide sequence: TGTGCCAGCAGACCGGGACTAGCGGGGGGGGATGAGCAGTTCTTC.

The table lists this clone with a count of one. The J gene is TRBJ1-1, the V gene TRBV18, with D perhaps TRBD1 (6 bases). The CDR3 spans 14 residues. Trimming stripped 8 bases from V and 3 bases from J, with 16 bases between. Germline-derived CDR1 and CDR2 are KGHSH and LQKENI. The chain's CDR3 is CASLRGGAYTEAFF. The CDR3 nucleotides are TGTGCCAGCCTCCGGGGGGGCGCGTACACTGAAGCTTTCTTT. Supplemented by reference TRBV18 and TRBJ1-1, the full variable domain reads NAGVMQNPRHLVRRRGQEARLRCSPMKGHSHVYWYRQLPEEGLKFMVYLQKENIIDESGMPKERFSAEFPKEGPSILRIQQVVRGDSAAYFCASLRGGAYTEAFFGQGTRLTVV.

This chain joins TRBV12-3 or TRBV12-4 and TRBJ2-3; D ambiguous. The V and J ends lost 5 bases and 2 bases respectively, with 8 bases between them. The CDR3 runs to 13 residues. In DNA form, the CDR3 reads TGTGCCAGCAGTGAGATCAACACAGATACGCAGTATTTT. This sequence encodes CASSEINTDTQYF.

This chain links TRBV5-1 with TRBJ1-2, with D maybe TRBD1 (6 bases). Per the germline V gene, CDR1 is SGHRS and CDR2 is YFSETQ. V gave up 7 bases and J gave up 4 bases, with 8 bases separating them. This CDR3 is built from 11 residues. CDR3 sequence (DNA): TGCGCCAGCGCAGGGGCCTATGGCTACACCTTC. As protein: CASAGAYGYTF.

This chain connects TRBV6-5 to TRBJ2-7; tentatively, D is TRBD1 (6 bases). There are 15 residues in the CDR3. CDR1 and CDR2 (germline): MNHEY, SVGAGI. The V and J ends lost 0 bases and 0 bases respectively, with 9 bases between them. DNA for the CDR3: TGTGCCAGCAGTTACTCGGGGGCGAGCTCCTACGAGCAGTACTTC. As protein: CASSYSGASSYEQYF.

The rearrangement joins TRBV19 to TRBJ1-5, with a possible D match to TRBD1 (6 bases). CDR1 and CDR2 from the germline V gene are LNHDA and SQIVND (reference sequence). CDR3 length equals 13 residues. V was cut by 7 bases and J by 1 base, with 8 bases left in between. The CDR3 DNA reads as TGTGCCAGTAAAGACAGGAGCAATCAGCCCCAGCATTTT. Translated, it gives CASKDRSNQPQHF.

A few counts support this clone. The CDR3 loop reads CASSQDNQPQHF. The DNA of the CDR3 is TGTGCCAGCAGCCAGGACAATCAGCCCCAGCATTTT. The rearrangement joins TRBV7-9 to TRBJ1-5; D unresolved. Germline V gene lookup returns CDR1 SEHNR and CDR2 FQNEAQ (reference sequence). V lost 5 bases to trimming and J lost 3 bases, with 5 bases between them. This CDR3 is 12 amino acids long.

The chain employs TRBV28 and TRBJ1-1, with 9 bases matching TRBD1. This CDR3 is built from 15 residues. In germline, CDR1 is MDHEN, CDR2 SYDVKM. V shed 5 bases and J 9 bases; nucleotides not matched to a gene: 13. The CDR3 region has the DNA TGTGCCAGCAGTGGGACAGGGCGGCTCAACGGTAAAGCTTTCTTT. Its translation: CASSGTGRLNGKAFF.

The CDR3, as DNA: TGTGCCAGCAGTTTAAATCCCGGGTATGGCTACACCTTC. Residues: CASSLNPGYGYTF. The genes are TRBV27 and TRBJ1-2; no clear D. The V gene's germline CDR1 is MNHEY and CDR2 SMNVEV (reference sequence). V was trimmed by 2 bases and J by 5 bases, leaving 9 bases between them. This CDR3 is 13 amino acids long.

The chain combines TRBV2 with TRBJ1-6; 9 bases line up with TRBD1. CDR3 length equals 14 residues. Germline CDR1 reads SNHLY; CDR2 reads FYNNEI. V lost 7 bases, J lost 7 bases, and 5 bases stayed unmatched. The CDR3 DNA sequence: TGTGCCAGCATGATGGACAGGGGCAATTCACCCCTCCACTTT. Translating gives CASMMDRGNSPLHF.

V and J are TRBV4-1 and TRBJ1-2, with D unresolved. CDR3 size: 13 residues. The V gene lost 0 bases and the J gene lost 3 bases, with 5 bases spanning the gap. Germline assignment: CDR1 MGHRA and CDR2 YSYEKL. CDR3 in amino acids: CASSQDRDYGYTF. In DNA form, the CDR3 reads TGCGCCAGCAGCCAAGACCGGGACTATGGCTACACCTTC.

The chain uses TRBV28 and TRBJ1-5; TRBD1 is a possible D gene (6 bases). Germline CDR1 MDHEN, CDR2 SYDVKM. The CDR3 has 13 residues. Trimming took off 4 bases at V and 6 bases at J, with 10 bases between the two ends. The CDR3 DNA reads TGTGCCAGCAGTTGGAAAGGGGGTCAGCCCCAGCATTTT. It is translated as CASSWKGGQPQHF.